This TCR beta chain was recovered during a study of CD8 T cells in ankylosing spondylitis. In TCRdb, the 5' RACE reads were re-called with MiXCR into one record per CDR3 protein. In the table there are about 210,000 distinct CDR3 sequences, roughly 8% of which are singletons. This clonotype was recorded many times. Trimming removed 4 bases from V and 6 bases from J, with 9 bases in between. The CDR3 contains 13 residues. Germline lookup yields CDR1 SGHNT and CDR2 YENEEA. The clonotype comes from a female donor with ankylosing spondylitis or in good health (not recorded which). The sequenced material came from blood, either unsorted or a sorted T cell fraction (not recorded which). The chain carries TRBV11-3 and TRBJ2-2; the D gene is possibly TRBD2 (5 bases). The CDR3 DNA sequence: TGTGCCAGCAGCTCGGGGTTGGCCGGGGAGCTGTTTTTT. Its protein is CASSSGLAGELFF.